The next 22 T cell receptor beta chains were all read from a single sample in a study of control samples from healthy donors and cancer patients. Repertoires were generated with immunoSEQ multiplex PCR, while TCRdb's copy carries only in-frame clones and drops some. This sample carries about 150,000 clones, roughly 94% of them seen once, and the ten largest clones take more than 8%. The material sequenced was blood. These receptors all come from a woman aged 40 to 55 in good health.

This clone was seen just once. The CDR3 protein is CASSLDPGPLLEQYF. CDR3 nucleotide sequence: TGTGCCAGCAGCTTAGACCCGGGACCGCTCCTCGAGCAGTACTTC. The V and J genes are TRBV9 and TRBJ2-7; D possibly uses TRBD1 or TRBD2 (5 bases each). The germline V gene has CDR1 SGDLS and CDR2 YYNGEE. The length of the CDR3 is 15 residues. With 4 bases removed from V and 6 bases from J, the gap between germline ends came to 20 bases.

The chain joins TRBV6-5 to TRBJ2-1, with TRBD1 as a possible D gene (5 bases). V lost 5 bases, J lost 1 base, and 9 bases lay in between. The CDR3 has 14 residues. Looked up from germline, CDR1 is MNHEY and CDR2 is SVGAGI. CDR3 loop: CASSPQGSYNEQFF. CDR3 in DNA: TGTGCCAGCAGTCCCCAGGGATCCTACAATGAGCAGTTCTTC.

The V and J genes are TRBV18 and TRBJ1-2; TRBD1 agrees at 7 bases. Trimming at V came to 6 bases and at J to 8 bases, leaving 9 bases not matched to a gene. CDR1 is KGHSH, CDR2 LQKENI, per germline. There are 13 residues in the CDR3. The CDR3 coding sequence is TGTGCCAGCTCTCAATCGACAGGGTTCGGCTACACCTTC. Translation: CASSQSTGFGYTF.

The V and J genes are TRBV4-1 and TRBJ2-4; a weak D match, TRBD1 (5 bases). The CDR3 consists of 16 residues. The V end was cut by 1 base, the J end by 0 bases, with 10 bases between. CDR1 and CDR2 from the germline V gene are MGHRA and YSYEKL. Written as DNA, the CDR3 is TGCGCCAGCAGCCAAGCTCAGGGTCTAGCCAAAAACATTCAGTACTTC. Its translation: CASSQAQGLAKNIQYF.

The chain is built from TRBV7-6 and TRBJ2-2; TRBD1 matches at 7 bases. In germline, CDR1 is SGHVS, CDR2 FNYEAQ. V shed 5 bases and J 0 bases; nucleotides not matched to a gene: 9. The CDR3 loop spans 17 amino acids. CDR3: CASSPYGDRPNTGELFF. The CDR3 bases are TGTGCCAGCAGCCCATACGGGGACAGACCGAACACCGGGGAGCTGTTTTTT.

The V and J genes are TRBV7-9 and TRBJ1-1; 7 bases fit TRBD1. The V gene end was trimmed by 0 bases and the J gene end by 2 bases; junction bases not matched to a gene: 3. The CDR3 covers 15 residues. Looked up from germline, CDR1 is SEHNR and CDR2 is FQNEAQ (reference sequence). CDR3 DNA sequence: TGTGCCAGCAGCTTAGCCCAGGGGGTTAACACTGAAGCTTTCTTT. Protein sequence: CASSLAQGVNTEAFF.

This chain uses TRBV6-6 with TRBJ1-4; D may be TRBD1 (5 bases). V was clipped by 11 bases and J by 8 bases, with 18 bases between them. The CDR3 spans 13 residues. The germline V gene has CDR1 MNHNY and CDR2 SVGAGI (reference sequence). The chain's CDR3 is CAFREGSGEKLFF. DNA of the CDR3: TGTGCCTTCCGCGAGGGGTCGGGCGAAAAACTGTTTTTT.

J is TRBJ2-2 and V is TRBV7-3; unclear D gene. The CDR3 runs 12 residues. From germline, CDR1 is SGHTA and CDR2 FQGTGA. The V end lost 10 bases, the J end lost 2 bases, and 8 bases lay between the germline ends. CDR3 region: CATKTNTGELFF. CDR3 nucleotide sequence: TGTGCCACCAAGACTAACACCGGGGAGCTGTTTTTT.

The V gene is TRBV10-3, the J gene TRBJ1-2; D is unclear. Trimming stripped 3 bases from V and 7 bases from J, with 9 bases between. Per germline, CDR1 ENHRY and CDR2 SYGVKD. The CDR3 totals 12 residues. The CDR3 region has the DNA TGTGCCATCAGTGACTACCGTGGTGGCTACACCTTC. It codes for CAISDYRGGYTF.

The chain recombines TRBV7-8 with TRBJ1-2; possibly TRBD1 for D (6 bases). Per the germline V gene, CDR1 is SGHVS and CDR2 is FQNEAQ. Deletions cut 4 bases from V and 4 bases from J, with 19 bases between. This CDR3 is 16 amino acids long. In nucleotides, the CDR3 is TGTGCCAGCAGCTCCACCGGGGGCGGGGGCCTCTATGGCTACACCTTC. It specifies CASSSTGGGGLYGYTF.

This chain joins TRBV19 and TRBJ2-7; 11 positions match TRBD1. Germline loops: CDR1 LNHDA, CDR2 SQIVND (reference sequence). Trimming cost V 6 bases and J 3 bases; bases outside gene matches: 4. The CDR3 runs 14 residues. The DNA for the CDR3 is TGTGCCAGTAGACGGGGACAGGGGGACTACGAGCAGTACTTC. As protein: CASRRGQGDYEQYF.

The chain couples TRBV15 to TRBJ1-2, with 8 positions matching TRBD1. From germline, CDR1 is LNHNV and CDR2 YYDKDF (reference sequence). V gave up 1 base and J gave up 5 bases; unmatched junction bases: 3. The length of the CDR3 is 14 residues. DNA of the CDR3: TGTGCCACCAGCAGAGCCGGGACAGGATATGGCTACACCTTC. It encodes CATSRAGTGYGYTF.

This clone was seen once. The conserved phenylalanine or tryptophan normally closing the CDR3 is absent here, so this likely arose from a read error. This chain joins TRBV7-9 and TRBJ1-1, with 7 bases identical to TRBD1. The CDR3 totals 13 residues. Germline CDR1 SEHNR, CDR2 FQNEAQ (reference sequence). J lost 6 bases, V lost 7 bases, and 8 bases had no gene match. CDR3 bases: TGTGCCAGCAACCCGACAGGGTTCGCTGAAGCTTTCCTT. Its protein product is CASNPTGFAEAFL.

The chain links TRBV5-1 to TRBJ2-3; 9 nucleotides align to TRBD2. The CDR3 runs 16 residues. Germline values: CDR1 SGHRS, CDR2 YFSETQ. V lost 4 bases, J lost 10 bases, and 16 bases stayed unmatched. The CDR3 here is CASSVGTSQVREAQYF. The CDR3 DNA follows: TGCGCCAGCAGCGTCGGGACTAGCCAAGTTAGGGAGGCGCAGTATTTT.

This chain uses TRBV9 with TRBJ1-1; maybe TRBD1 (6 bases). Trimming cost V 4 bases and J 0 bases, with 13 bases left between them. Germline CDR1 reads SGDLS; CDR2 reads YYNGEE. The CDR3 extends over 15 amino acids. CDR3 loop: CASSPGGSLNTEAFF. The CDR3 nucleotides read TGTGCCAGCAGCCCGGGGGGCAGTTTGAACACTGAAGCTTTCTTT.

V and J are TRBV12-3 or TRBV12-4 and TRBJ1-5, with TRBD1 identical over 9 bases. V shed 4 bases and J 5 bases; nucleotides not matched to a gene: 0. There are 13 residues in the CDR3. CDR3 amino acids: CASSWDRDQPQHF. The CDR3 DNA reads as TGTGCCAGCAGTTGGGACAGGGATCAGCCCCAGCATTTT.

The chain joins TRBV10-3 to TRBJ1-1; a possible D gene is TRBD1 (6 bases). Germline lookup yields CDR1 ENHRY and CDR2 SYGVKD. The CDR3 extends over 13 amino acids. The V gene lost 7 bases and the J gene lost 10 bases, with 19 bases spanning the gap. Here the CDR3 reads CAITLDSTSGAFF. In DNA, the CDR3 is TGTGCCATCACGTTGGACAGTACTTCAGGAGCTTTCTTT.

V and J are TRBV29-1 and TRBJ2-5; 8 bases agree with TRBD1. The V gene's germline CDR1 is SQVTM and CDR2 ANQGSEA. The CDR3 has 13 amino acids. Unmatched junction bases numbered 7, after V lost 7 bases and J lost 3 bases. The CDR3 nucleotides read TGCAGCGAAGGTCAGGGGGCCGAAGAGACCCAGTACTTC. This gives the protein CSEGQGAEETQYF.

The chain uses TRBV5-4 and TRBJ1-2; D is unclear. Germline values: CDR1 SGHNT, CDR2 YYREEE (reference sequence). The CDR3 is 13 residues long. V was trimmed by 2 bases and J by 4 bases, leaving 9 bases between them. The CDR3 reads CASSFGQAYGYTF. The DNA for the CDR3 is TGTGCCAGCAGCTTTGGTCAGGCCTATGGCTACACCTTC.

The CDR3 DNA follows: TGCAGCGTGCTATGGGACAGGGCGGGATATGGCTACACCTTC. It codes for CSVLWDRAGYGYTF. This chain links TRBV29-1 with TRBJ1-2; 9 bases align to TRBD1. Germline V gene lookup returns CDR1 SQVTM and CDR2 ANQGSEA. Trimming took 6 bases from V and 5 from J; bases not matched to a gene: 10. The CDR3 runs to 14 residues.

This chain uses TRBV7-2 with TRBJ2-7; TRBD1 aligns across 10 bases. The CDR3 is 15 residues long. In germline, CDR1 is SGHTA, CDR2 FQGNSA. V lost 5 bases and J lost 0; bases outside the gene matches: 4. In DNA, the CDR3 is TGTGCCAGCAGCCATAGGACAGGGGGCTCCTACGAGCAGTACTTC. Translation gives CASSHRTGGSYEQYF.

This sequence joins TRBV19 and TRBJ1-2; D might be TRBD1 (6 bases). CDR1 is LNHDA, CDR2 SQIVND, per germline (reference sequence). CDR3 length: 11 residues. Trimming took 3 bases from V and 8 from J, leaving 7 bases between them. In DNA form, the CDR3 reads TGTGCCAGTAGTATCGACAGGGGCTACACCTTC. It encodes CASSIDRGYTF.